The rows below give T cell receptor beta chains drawn from one sample of a study of identical twins. TCRdb fed the 5' RACE reads into MiXCR, producing one record per CDR3 protein. Counted here are a few hundred thousand distinct CDR3 sequences, 9% to 10% occurring once; the ten biggest clones make up roughly 3%. These records were also assigned to another study, of yellow fever vaccine responses in identical twins.

The material sequenced was PBMCs. The receptors stem from a woman aged 18-30 years in good health. The CDR3 runs from the conserved cysteine through the conserved F or W. A D gene is named only where the DNA matches it firmly. Size tells how often a clone was seen (once, few, many) or the class of an expanded clone, and some rows leave it out.

j_call: TRBJ2-4
clone_size: many
d_call: .
v_call: TRBV29-1
cdr3_nt: TGCAGCGTTGAAGATCCCCGGGCCGGGGACATTCAGTACTTC
cdr3_aa: CSVEDPRAGDIQYF

j_call: TRBJ2-7
clone_size: .
d_call: .
v_call: TRBV20-1
cdr3_nt: TGCAGTGCTAGAGATTGGGTTCTTCCCACCTACGAGCAGTACTTC
cdr3_aa: CSARDWVLPTYEQYF

j_call: TRBJ2-3
clone_size: .
d_call: .
v_call: TRBV20-1
cdr3_nt: TGCAGTGGGAAACGAGGGGATACGCAGTATTTT
cdr3_aa: CSGKRGDTQYF

j_call: TRBJ2-5
clone_size: few
d_call: .
v_call: TRBV6-6
cdr3_nt: TGTGCCAGCCTTTTAAGAGGGACCCAGTACTTC
cdr3_aa: CASLLRGTQYF

j_call: TRBJ1-5
clone_size: few
d_call: .
v_call: TRBV12-3/TRBV12-4
cdr3_nt: TGTGCCAGCAGTTTATTTGACACGCTTAGCAATCAGCCCCAGCATTTT
cdr3_aa: CASSLFDTLSNQPQHF

j_call: TRBJ1-1
clone_size: many
d_call: .
v_call: TRBV4-2
cdr3_nt: TGTGCCAGCAGCCACCAAACAGGGCGAGGCACTGAAGCTTTCTTT
cdr3_aa: CASSHQTGRGTEAFF

j_call: TRBJ2-3
clone_size: many
d_call: .
v_call: TRBV24-1
cdr3_nt: TGTGCCACCAGTGACCCGTCGGGACAATTCCGGGATACGCAGTATTTT
cdr3_aa: CATSDPSGQFRDTQYF

j_call: TRBJ2-1
clone_size: many
d_call: TRBD2
v_call: TRBV11-2
cdr3_nt: TGTGCCAGCAGCTTTGGGTCTAGCGGTCCCAATGAGCAGTTCTTC
cdr3_aa: CASSFGSSGPNEQFF

j_call: TRBJ1-3
clone_size: many
d_call: .
v_call: TRBV3-1
cdr3_nt: TGTGCCAGCAGTCTCGAGAGCGGCGGAAACACCATATATTTT
cdr3_aa: CASSLESGGNTIYF

j_call: TRBJ1-4
clone_size: few
d_call: .
v_call: TRBV14
cdr3_nt: TGTGCCAGCAGCCAGAACTGGTCTAATGAAAAACTGTTTTTT
cdr3_aa: CASSQNWSNEKLFF

j_call: TRBJ2-5
clone_size: few
d_call: .
v_call: TRBV28
cdr3_nt: TGTGCCAGCAGTTTATACTCCCTCCAAGAGACCCAGTACTTC
cdr3_aa: CASSLYSLQETQYF

j_call: TRBJ1-6
clone_size: many
d_call: TRBD1
v_call: TRBV20-1
cdr3_nt: TGCAGTGCCAGAGCCGGGACAGGCAATTCACCCCTCCACTTT
cdr3_aa: CSARAGTGNSPLHF

j_call: TRBJ2-2
clone_size: few
d_call: .
v_call: TRBV6-2/TRBV6-3
cdr3_nt: TGTGCCAGCAGTTACGGCACAGGGAGTGACACCGGGGAGCTGTTTTTT
cdr3_aa: CASSYGTGSDTGELFF

j_call: TRBJ1-5
clone_size: many
d_call: .
v_call: TRBV6-4
cdr3_nt: TGTGCCAGCAGTGAAGGTCCTGGGGGGCAGCCCCAGCATTTT
cdr3_aa: CASSEGPGGQPQHF

j_call: TRBJ2-1
clone_size: many
d_call: .
v_call: TRBV28
cdr3_nt: TGTGCCAGCCTGATGGGCACCAGCTCCTACAATGAGCAGTTCTTC
cdr3_aa: CASLMGTSSYNEQFF

j_call: TRBJ2-7
clone_size: many
d_call: TRBD1
v_call: TRBV5-1
cdr3_nt: TGCGCCAGCAGCAGACAGGGAGATGACTACGAGCAGTACTTC
cdr3_aa: CASSRQGDDYEQYF